This is a list of T cell receptor beta chains from one sample in a study of T cell repertoires in cytomegalovirus infection. TCRdb re-analysed the reads in MiXCR, keeping a single row per CDR3 protein. The table shows 900,000 to 950,000 distinct CDR3 sequences, with more than 25% occurring only once. These receptors are not linked to any known antigen. The sequencing used cultured CD8+ T cells from PBMCs, collected from culture after CMV antigen stimulation. The receptors come from a human donor in good health (CMV status not recorded). Some clones in this sample may be carry-over from other donors' samples. Both conserved end residues are part of each CDR3. Each record gives: V gene, D gene, clone size, J gene, CDR3 DNA, CDR3 protein. The D gene is left open where the match is weak. Not every row has a clone size; where given, it reads once, few, many or a size class.

v_gene: TRBV29-1; d_gene: -; abundance: -; j_gene: TRBJ2-2; CDR3nt: TGCAGCGTTGCGGACAGAAACACCGGGGAGCTGTTTTTT; CDR3aa: CSVADRNTGELFF
v_gene: TRBV6-6; d_gene: -; abundance: -; j_gene: TRBJ1-1; CDR3nt: TGTGCCAGCAGTTACTCCTTTCTTACTGAAGCTTTCTTT; CDR3aa: CASSYSFLTEAFF
v_gene: TRBV6-5; d_gene: -; abundance: -; j_gene: TRBJ1-5; CDR3nt: TGTGCCAGCAGTTACTCGACAGCAGGAGATCAGCCCCAGCATTTT; CDR3aa: CASSYSTAGDQPQHF
v_gene: TRBV7-9; d_gene: TRBD1; abundance: -; j_gene: TRBJ2-6; CDR3nt: TGTGCCAGCAGCTCACTACCGGGACAGGGTTTTCTCTACGTCCTGACTTTC; CDR3aa: CASSSLPGQGFLYVLTF
v_gene: TRBV10-3; d_gene: TRBD2; abundance: few; j_gene: TRBJ2-1; CDR3nt: TGTGCCATCAGTGAGTCGAGCGGGGGGGCCCGTGAGCAGTTCTTC; CDR3aa: CAISESSGGAREQFF
v_gene: TRBV7-6; d_gene: -; abundance: few; j_gene: TRBJ1-1; CDR3nt: TGTGCCAGCAGCTTAGAGGTCCCTACGTCCTCGGGGGCCGGGAACACTGAAGCTTTCTTT; CDR3aa: CASSLEVPTSSGAGNTEAFF
v_gene: TRBV7-9; d_gene: -; abundance: few; j_gene: TRBJ1-2; CDR3nt: TGTGCCAGCAGCATAAAATGGGGGGAATCAGAGAACTATGGCTACACCTTC; CDR3aa: CASSIKWGESENYGYTF
v_gene: TRBV7-8; d_gene: TRBD1; abundance: many; j_gene: TRBJ2-7; CDR3nt: TGTGCCAGCAGCTCGTCGGGACAGCACTACGAGCAGTACTTC; CDR3aa: CASSSSGQHYEQYF
v_gene: TRBV10-3; d_gene: -; abundance: -; j_gene: TRBJ1-2; CDR3nt: TGTGCCATCAGTGAGTCCCCATCTAACTATGGCTACACCTTC; CDR3aa: CAISESPSNYGYTF
v_gene: TRBV7-6; d_gene: TRBD1; abundance: -; j_gene: TRBJ1-4; CDR3nt: TGTATAAGAGACAGGGTTGCAACTAATGAAAAACTGCTTTTT; CDR3aa: CIRDRVATNEKLLF
v_gene: TRBV3-1; d_gene: TRBD1; abundance: -; j_gene: TRBJ2-1; CDR3nt: TGTGCCAGCAGCCAAGATTTGTTGGGACAGAATTACAATGAGCAGTTCTTC; CDR3aa: CASSQDLLGQNYNEQFF
v_gene: TRBV3-1; d_gene: -; abundance: -; j_gene: TRBJ1-5; CDR3nt: TGTGCCAGCAGCCCAAACCCAACAGGAGTTAGTGGCAATCAGCCCCAGCATTTT; CDR3aa: CASSPNPTGVSGNQPQHF
v_gene: TRBV7-2; d_gene: TRBD2; abundance: many; j_gene: TRBJ2-3; CDR3nt: TGTGCCAGCAGGCCCGGGCTAGCGGGGCACACAGATACGCAGTATTTT; CDR3aa: CASRPGLAGHTDTQYF
v_gene: TRBV6-2/TRBV6-3; d_gene: -; abundance: -; j_gene: TRBJ2-3; CDR3nt: TGTGCCTCGAGGAGACTACCTAGCACAGATACGCAGTATTTT; CDR3aa: CASRRLPSTDTQYF
v_gene: TRBV9; d_gene: TRBD2; abundance: -; j_gene: TRBJ2-1; CDR3nt: TGTGCCAGCAGCGTATTTAGCGGGGGGGTCAACAATGAGCAGTTCTTC; CDR3aa: CASSVFSGGVNNEQFF
v_gene: TRBV27; d_gene: -; abundance: -; j_gene: TRBJ2-5; CDR3nt: TGTGCCAGCAGTTCTGGTGGTTGGGAGACCCAGTACTTC; CDR3aa: CASSSGGWETQYF
v_gene: TRBV7-2; d_gene: TRBD2; abundance: many; j_gene: TRBJ2-5; CDR3nt: TGTGCCAGCAGCCTTAGTACTAGCGGGGGGCAGGGAGAGACCCAGTACTTC; CDR3aa: CASSLSTSGGQGETQYF
v_gene: TRBV12-3/TRBV12-4; d_gene: -; abundance: -; j_gene: TRBJ1-6; CDR3nt: TGTGCCAGCAGTTTGGTTCTAGGGAGACAGAGCTCCTATAATTCACCCCTCCACTTT; CDR3aa: CASSLVLGRQSSYNSPLHF
v_gene: TRBV12-3/TRBV12-4; d_gene: -; abundance: few; j_gene: TRBJ2-1; CDR3nt: TGTGCCAGCACCTTCGGGCTTGAGCAGTTCTTC; CDR3aa: CASTFGLEQFF
v_gene: TRBV7-6; d_gene: -; abundance: few; j_gene: TRBJ1-2; CDR3nt: TGTGCCAGCAGCTCGCCAGGGCAGCTCTATGGCTACACCTTC; CDR3aa: CASSSPGQLYGYTF
v_gene: TRBV7-8; d_gene: -; abundance: many; j_gene: TRBJ2-7; CDR3nt: TGTGCCAGCAGTTTTACAGGGGAGGGATCCTACGAGCAGTACTTC; CDR3aa: CASSFTGEGSYEQYF
v_gene: TRBV6-6; d_gene: -; abundance: few; j_gene: TRBJ1-2; CDR3nt: TGTGCCAGCGGAGACAGTGCGTATGGCTACACCTTC; CDR3aa: CASGDSAYGYTF
v_gene: TRBV5-4; d_gene: -; abundance: many; j_gene: TRBJ1-1; CDR3nt: TGTGCCAGCAGCCTCGGACCCTTGAACACTGAAGCTTTCTTT; CDR3aa: CASSLGPLNTEAFF
v_gene: TRBV6-5; d_gene: -; abundance: few; j_gene: TRBJ1-3; CDR3nt: TGTGCCAGCAGTTACTCGGAGGGCAGCGGAAACACCATATATTTT; CDR3aa: CASSYSEGSGNTIYF
v_gene: TRBV7-9; d_gene: TRBD1; abundance: few; j_gene: TRBJ1-4; CDR3nt: TGTGCCAGCAGCACACCACCGGGACAGGGGGCGAGAAGTGAAAAACTGTTTTTT; CDR3aa: CASSTPPGQGARSEKLFF
v_gene: TRBV10-3; d_gene: -; abundance: -; j_gene: TRBJ2-7; CDR3nt: TGTGCCATCAGTGAATTGGGTAGGGAGGTCCCCTACGAGCAGTACTTC; CDR3aa: CAISELGREVPYEQYF
v_gene: TRBV11-2; d_gene: -; abundance: many; j_gene: TRBJ2-6; CDR3nt: TGTGCCAGCAGCCCGAAGGGGGGGTTTGGGGCCAACGTCCTGACTTTC; CDR3aa: CASSPKGGFGANVLTF
v_gene: TRBV20-1; d_gene: -; abundance: -; j_gene: TRBJ2-1; CDR3nt: TGCAGTGTCGGCCGAAGGGGCGATGAGCAGTTCTTC; CDR3aa: CSVGRRGDEQFF
v_gene: TRBV12-5; d_gene: -; abundance: -; j_gene: TRBJ1-1; CDR3nt: TGTGCTAGTGGTCCCCAGAACACTGAAGCTTTCTTT; CDR3aa: CASGPQNTEAFF
v_gene: TRBV4-1; d_gene: -; abundance: few; j_gene: TRBJ2-5; CDR3nt: TGCGCCAGCAGCCAAGAGTTAGGGGAAGAGACCCAGTACTTC; CDR3aa: CASSQELGEETQYF
v_gene: TRBV11-2; d_gene: TRBD1; abundance: -; j_gene: TRBJ2-2; CDR3nt: TGTGCCAGCAGCTTAGCCTCGACAGGGCTCACTAAGTCTAACACCGGGGAGCTGTTTTTT; CDR3aa: CASSLASTGLTKSNTGELFF
v_gene: TRBV7-2; d_gene: -; abundance: -; j_gene: TRBJ2-1; CDR3nt: TGTGCCAGCAGCGGACCCGCGAATGAGCAGTTCTTC; CDR3aa: CASSGPANEQFF
v_gene: TRBV6-1; d_gene: -; abundance: many; j_gene: TRBJ2-3; CDR3nt: TGTGCCAGCGGAGAACAGGGAGGGACAGATACGCAGTATTTT; CDR3aa: CASGEQGGTDTQYF
v_gene: TRBV6-1; d_gene: -; abundance: few; j_gene: TRBJ2-7; CDR3nt: TGTGCCAGCAACCTAGGGACTTACTACGAGCAGTACTTC; CDR3aa: CASNLGTYYEQYF
v_gene: TRBV5-6; d_gene: -; abundance: -; j_gene: TRBJ1-1; CDR3nt: TGTGCCAGCAGCTTGGTGCCAGCCTACACTGAAGCTTTCTTT; CDR3aa: CASSLVPAYTEAFF
v_gene: TRBV27; d_gene: -; abundance: many; j_gene: TRBJ2-5; CDR3nt: TGTGCCAGCAGTTCGGGGACGTACCAAGAGACCCAGTACTTC; CDR3aa: CASSSGTYQETQYF
v_gene: TRBV5-5; d_gene: -; abundance: many; j_gene: TRBJ2-3; CDR3nt: TGTGCCAGCAGGATCATCCCTAGCACAGATACGCAGTATTTT; CDR3aa: CASRIIPSTDTQYF
v_gene: TRBV27; d_gene: -; abundance: few; j_gene: TRBJ1-2; CDR3nt: TGTGCCAGCAGTATACTTGGGGGGGGAGATGGCTACACCTTC; CDR3aa: CASSILGGGDGYTF
v_gene: TRBV27; d_gene: -; abundance: many; j_gene: TRBJ2-3; CDR3nt: TGTGCCAGCAGTTTACTCTCAGGACCCTCTATCACAGATACGCAGTATTTT; CDR3aa: CASSLLSGPSITDTQYF
v_gene: TRBV4-1; d_gene: -; abundance: -; j_gene: TRBJ1-5; CDR3nt: TGCGCCAGCAGCCGAGCCCAGGGATCCGATCAGCCCCAGCATTTT; CDR3aa: CASSRAQGSDQPQHF
v_gene: TRBV7-1; d_gene: -; abundance: -; j_gene: TRBJ1-3; CDR3nt: TGTGCCAGCAGCCCACTGACCGGGACTGGAAACACCATATATTTT; CDR3aa: CASSPLTGTGNTIYF
v_gene: TRBV6-2/TRBV6-3; d_gene: -; abundance: few; j_gene: TRBJ1-2; CDR3nt: TGTGCCAGCAGTTTCGGGACGACTGGCTACACCTTC; CDR3aa: CASSFGTTGYTF
v_gene: TRBV27; d_gene: -; abundance: few; j_gene: TRBJ1-2; CDR3nt: TGTGCCAGCAGCTTCTCGACACAAGGGTATGGCTACACCTTC; CDR3aa: CASSFSTQGYGYTF
v_gene: TRBV7-8; d_gene: -; abundance: many; j_gene: TRBJ1-6; CDR3nt: TGTGCCAGCAGCTTAGCCCTCCGCCCCCTCCACTTT; CDR3aa: CASSLALRPLHF
v_gene: TRBV7-8; d_gene: TRBD2; abundance: few; j_gene: TRBJ2-5; CDR3nt: TGTGCCAGCAGCTCACGGACTAGCGGGGGGGAAGAGACCCAGTACTTC; CDR3aa: CASSSRTSGGEETQYF
v_gene: TRBV4-3; d_gene: -; abundance: -; j_gene: TRBJ1-1; CDR3nt: TGCGCCAGCAGCCAAGAAAGGGGCGCAGGCACTGAAGCTTTCTTT; CDR3aa: CASSQERGAGTEAFF
v_gene: TRBV12-3/TRBV12-4; d_gene: -; abundance: -; j_gene: TRBJ1-6; CDR3nt: TGTGCCAGCAGCGAGGGGACGACGGCCCTCCACTTT; CDR3aa: CASSEGTTALHF